The T cell receptor (beta chain) under discussion was sequenced for a study of blood T cell repertoires in COVID-19 (dated by TCRdb to 2018 to 2021). The study in broad terms: The collaborator samples originated in the United States, Italy and Spain and spanned the acute and convalescent phases of COVID-19. The prospective study material was composed of cDNA or gDNA derived from T cells, B-cell-depleted T cells, or PBMCs. Deeply sampled blood TCRbeta repertoires from subjects exposed to, actively infected with, or recovered from COVID-19 were included in the dataset. A freely available public database, intended as a resource for researchers studying the immune response to SARS-CoV-2, is where the repertoires were released. Samples were obtained from the ongoing ImmuneRACE study (first 160 participants) and from about 1,300 subjects provided by 6 global collaborators. Sample metadata almost always included a de-identified subject ID, COVID-19 status, age in years and sex. Where available, HLA class I and class II types were taken from metadata supplied by the sample provider and were not determined by assay-based typing. Broad study findings and their caveats: The quantity of clinical and demographic metadata differed by source and by participant and was supplied without curation.

The germline V gene supplies CDR1 MDHEN and CDR2 SYDVKM. The CDR3 holds 21 amino acids from the cysteine to the phenylalanine. CDR3 DNA is the only sequence kept; it has 63 bases, read in frame from the first base. V and J are trimmed by 5 bases and 6 bases, and the gene matches miss 21 bases of the junction. Whole blood was collected in K2EDTA tubes by collaborating institutions according to the institutions' own protocols. Collaborator samples were shipped for TCRbeta analysis as frozen whole blood, isolated PBMCs, or DNA extracted from either sample type. The immunoSEQ Assay, a bias-controlled multiplex PCR, was used to amplify TCRbeta CDR3 regions from genomic DNA. Per the source publication's procedure: Within the assay, amplification of reference gene primers was used to estimate how many nucleated cells each sample contained. To quantify the absolute abundance of each unique TCRbeta CDR3 rearrangement, sequence reads were collapsed and filtered. Productive Simpson clonality was computed per sample as the square root of Simpson's diversity index over productive rearrangements. In its TCRdb copy, this immuneACCESS table keeps in-frame sequences only and misses some clones. Where compared with another copy, unresolved V genes explain less than half of these, and the others have no known cause. V, J and clone size are taken as reported in that table, and D and trimming were inferred from the DNA itself. Across this sample there are around 200,000 clones, with about 90% seen only once. 0.6% to 0.8% of the sample rests with the top ten.

Regarding this clone: Its antigen is still unknown. Qualities for individual bases were not recorded, and no much larger clone is one base off.

The rearrangement combines TRBV28 with TRBJ2-4, and TRBD2 aligns with 14 junction nucleotides. The sample was peripheral blood. This clonotype was sampled from a man in his fifties with acute or convalescent COVID-19. The CDR3 sequence is CASSRTPRLAGGPWVGNIQYF. The DNA reads TGTGCCAGCAGTCGCACACCCAGACTAGCGGGAGGGCCGTGGGTGGGAAACATTCAGTACTTC.